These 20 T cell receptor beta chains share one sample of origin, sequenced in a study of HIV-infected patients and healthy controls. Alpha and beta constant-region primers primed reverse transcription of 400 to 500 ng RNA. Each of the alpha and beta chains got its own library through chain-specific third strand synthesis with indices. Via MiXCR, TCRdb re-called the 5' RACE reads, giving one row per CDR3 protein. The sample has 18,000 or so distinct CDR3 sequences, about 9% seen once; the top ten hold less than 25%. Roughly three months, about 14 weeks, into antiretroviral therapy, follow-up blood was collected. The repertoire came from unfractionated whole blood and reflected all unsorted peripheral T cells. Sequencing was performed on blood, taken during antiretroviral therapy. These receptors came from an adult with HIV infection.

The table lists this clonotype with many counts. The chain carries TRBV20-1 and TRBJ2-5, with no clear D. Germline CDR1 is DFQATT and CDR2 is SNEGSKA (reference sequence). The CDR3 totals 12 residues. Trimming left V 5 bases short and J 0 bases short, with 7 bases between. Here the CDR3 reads CSAVEYQETQYF. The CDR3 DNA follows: TGCAGTGCTGTTGAGTACCAAGAGACCCAGTACTTC.

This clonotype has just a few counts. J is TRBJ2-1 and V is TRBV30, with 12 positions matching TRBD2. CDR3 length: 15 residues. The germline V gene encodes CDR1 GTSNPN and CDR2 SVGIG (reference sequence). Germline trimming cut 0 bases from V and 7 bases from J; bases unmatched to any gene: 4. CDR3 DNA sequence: TGTGCCTGGAGTGTCCTAGCGGGGGGGCTAAATGAGCAGTTCTTC. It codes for CAWSVLAGGLNEQFF.

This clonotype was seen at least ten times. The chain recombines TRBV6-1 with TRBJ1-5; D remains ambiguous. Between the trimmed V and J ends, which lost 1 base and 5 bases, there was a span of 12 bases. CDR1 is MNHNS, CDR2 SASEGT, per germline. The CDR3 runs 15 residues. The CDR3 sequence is CASSEGTSRYQPQHF. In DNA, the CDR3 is TGTGCCAGCAGTGAAGGGACGTCGAGGTATCAGCCCCAGCATTTT.

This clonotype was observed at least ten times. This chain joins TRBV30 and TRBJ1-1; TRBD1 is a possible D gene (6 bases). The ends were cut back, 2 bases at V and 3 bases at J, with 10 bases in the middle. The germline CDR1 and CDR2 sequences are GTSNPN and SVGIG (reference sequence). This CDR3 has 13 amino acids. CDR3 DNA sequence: TGTGCCTGGAGTAGGGGGATGGACACTGAAGCTTTCTTT. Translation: CAWSRGMDTEAFF.

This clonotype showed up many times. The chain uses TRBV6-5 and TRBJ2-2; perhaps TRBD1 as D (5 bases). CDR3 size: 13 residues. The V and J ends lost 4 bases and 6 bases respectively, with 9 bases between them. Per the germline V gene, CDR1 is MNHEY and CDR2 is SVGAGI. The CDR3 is CASSWGNSGELFF. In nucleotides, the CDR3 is TGTGCCAGCAGTTGGGGCAATTCCGGGGAGCTGTTTTTT.

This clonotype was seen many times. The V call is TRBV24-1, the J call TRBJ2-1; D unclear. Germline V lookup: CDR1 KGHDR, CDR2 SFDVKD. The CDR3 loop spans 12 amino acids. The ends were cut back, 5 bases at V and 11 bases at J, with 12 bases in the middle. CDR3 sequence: CATSVTGPQQFF. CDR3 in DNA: TGTGCCACCAGTGTTACCGGGCCTCAGCAGTTCTTC.

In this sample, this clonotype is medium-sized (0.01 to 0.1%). DNA for the CDR3: TGTGCCAGCAGCTTAAGATCCGGGGGCCGGACTGAAGCTTTCTTT. Encoded protein: CASSLRSGGRTEAFF. The chain uses TRBV7-3 and TRBJ1-1; D perhaps matches TRBD1 (6 bases). Germline CDR1 and CDR2: SGHTA and FQGTGA. V was shortened by 1 base and J by 5 bases, with 14 bases between the two germline ends. The CDR3 is made up of 15 amino acids.

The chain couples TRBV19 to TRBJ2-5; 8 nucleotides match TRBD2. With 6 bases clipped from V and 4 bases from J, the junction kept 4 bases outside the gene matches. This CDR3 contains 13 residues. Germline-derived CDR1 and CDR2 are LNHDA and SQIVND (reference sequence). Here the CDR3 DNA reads TGTGCCAGTAGGCGAGCGGGAGTAGAGACCCAGTACTTC. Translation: CASRRAGVETQYF.

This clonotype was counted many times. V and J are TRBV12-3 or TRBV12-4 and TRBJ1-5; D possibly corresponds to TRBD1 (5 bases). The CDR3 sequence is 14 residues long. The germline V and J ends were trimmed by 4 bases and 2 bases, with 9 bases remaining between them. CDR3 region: CASSWGDGNQPQHF. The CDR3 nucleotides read TGTGCCAGCAGTTGGGGGGATGGCAATCAGCCCCAGCATTTT.

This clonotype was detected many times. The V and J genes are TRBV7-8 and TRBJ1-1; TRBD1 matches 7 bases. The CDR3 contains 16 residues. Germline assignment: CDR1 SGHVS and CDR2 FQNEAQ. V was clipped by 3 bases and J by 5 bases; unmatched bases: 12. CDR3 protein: CASSLRRDSEETEAFF. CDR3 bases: TGTGCCAGCAGCTTGAGGCGGGACAGTGAAGAGACTGAAGCTTTCTTT.

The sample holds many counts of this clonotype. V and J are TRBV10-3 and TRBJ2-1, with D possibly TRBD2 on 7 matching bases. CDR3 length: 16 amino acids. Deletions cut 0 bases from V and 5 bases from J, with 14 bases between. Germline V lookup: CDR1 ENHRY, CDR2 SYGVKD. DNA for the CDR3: TGTGCCATCAGTGAGTCGGGGGCTAGCGGCCACAATGAGCAGTTCTTC. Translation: CAISESGASGHNEQFF.

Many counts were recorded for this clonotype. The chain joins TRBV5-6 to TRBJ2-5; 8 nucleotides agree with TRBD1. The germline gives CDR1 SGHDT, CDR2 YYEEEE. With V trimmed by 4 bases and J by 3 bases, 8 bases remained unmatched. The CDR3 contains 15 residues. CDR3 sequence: CASSRDRGWEETQYF. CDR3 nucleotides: TGTGCCAGCAGCAGAGACAGGGGTTGGGAAGAGACCCAGTACTTC.

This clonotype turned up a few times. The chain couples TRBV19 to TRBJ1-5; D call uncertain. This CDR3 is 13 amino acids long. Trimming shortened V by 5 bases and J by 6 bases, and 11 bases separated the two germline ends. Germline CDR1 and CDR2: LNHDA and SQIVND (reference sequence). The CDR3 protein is CASSFQDFQPQHF. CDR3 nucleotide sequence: TGTGCCAGTAGTTTCCAAGACTTTCAGCCCCAGCATTTT. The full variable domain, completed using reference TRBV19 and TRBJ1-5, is DGGITQSPKYLFRKEGQNVTLSCEQNLNHDAMYWYRQDPGQGLRLIYYSQIVNDFQKGDIAEGYSVSREKKESFPLTVTSAQKNPTAFYLCASSFQDFQPQHFGDGTRLSIL.

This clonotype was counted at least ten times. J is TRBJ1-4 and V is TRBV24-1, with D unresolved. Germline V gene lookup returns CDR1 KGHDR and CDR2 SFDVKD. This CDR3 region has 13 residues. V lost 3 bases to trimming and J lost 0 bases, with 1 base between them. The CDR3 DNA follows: TGTGCCACCAGTGATCCAACTAATGAAAAACTGTTTTTT. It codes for CATSDPTNEKLFF.

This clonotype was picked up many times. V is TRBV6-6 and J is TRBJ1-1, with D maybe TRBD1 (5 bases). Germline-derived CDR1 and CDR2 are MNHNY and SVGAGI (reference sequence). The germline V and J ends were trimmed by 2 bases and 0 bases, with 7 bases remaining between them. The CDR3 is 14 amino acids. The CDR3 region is CASSYPGLNTEAFF. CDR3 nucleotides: TGTGCCAGCAGTTACCCGGGACTGAACACTGAAGCTTTCTTT.

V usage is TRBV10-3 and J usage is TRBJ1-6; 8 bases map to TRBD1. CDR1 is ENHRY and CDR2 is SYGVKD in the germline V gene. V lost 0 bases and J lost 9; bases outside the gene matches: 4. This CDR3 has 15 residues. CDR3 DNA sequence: TGTGCCATCAGTGAGTCCCGACAGGGGATTTCACCCCTCCACTTT. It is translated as CAISESRQGISPLHF.

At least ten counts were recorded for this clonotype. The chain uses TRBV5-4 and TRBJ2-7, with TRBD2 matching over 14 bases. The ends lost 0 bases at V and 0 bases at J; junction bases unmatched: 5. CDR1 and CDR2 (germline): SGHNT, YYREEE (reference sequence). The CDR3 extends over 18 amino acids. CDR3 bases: TGTGCCAGCAGCTTGGACGGACTAGCGGGGGGCAGCTCCTACGAGCAGTACTTC. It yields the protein CASSLDGLAGGSSYEQYF.

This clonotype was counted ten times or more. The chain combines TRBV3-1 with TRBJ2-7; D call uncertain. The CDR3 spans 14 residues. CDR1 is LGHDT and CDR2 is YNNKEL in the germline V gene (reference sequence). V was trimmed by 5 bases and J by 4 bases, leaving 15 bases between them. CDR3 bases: TGTGCCAGCAGCTCCCGACCTAACCCTTACGAGCAGTACTTC. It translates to CASSSRPNPYEQYF.

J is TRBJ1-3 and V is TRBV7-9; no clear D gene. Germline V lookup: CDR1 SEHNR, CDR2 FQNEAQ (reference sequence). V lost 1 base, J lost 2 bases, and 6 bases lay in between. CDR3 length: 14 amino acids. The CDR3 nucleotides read TGTGCCAGCAGCTTAGACGACCCTGGAAACACCATATATTTT. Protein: CASSLDDPGNTIYF.

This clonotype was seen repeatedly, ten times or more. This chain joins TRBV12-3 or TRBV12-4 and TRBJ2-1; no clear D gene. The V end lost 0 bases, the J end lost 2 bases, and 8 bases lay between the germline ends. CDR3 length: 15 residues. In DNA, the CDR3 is TGTGCCAGCAGTTTAGCGAACCAGGCCTACAATGAGCAGTTCTTC. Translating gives CASSLANQAYNEQFF.